A single sample gave rise to the 8 T cell receptor beta chains below, sequenced in a study of immune evolution from preneoplasia to lung adenocarcinoma. Profiling relied on immunoSEQ multiplex PCR, and the TCRdb table lists in-frame clones only, not all of them. Altogether approximately 11,000 clones are present, roughly 79% being singletons, with the ten largest covering 3.9%. The sequenced material came from FFPE minimally invasive lung adenocarcinoma tissue. The receptors here all came from a person aged 60-79 years with lung adenocarcinoma.

The gene calls are TRBV10-3 and TRBJ2-7, with TRBD1 matching over 9 bases. The V gene's germline CDR1 is ENHRY and CDR2 SYGVKD. The CDR3 is made up of 14 amino acids. With 5 bases clipped from V and 3 bases from J, the junction kept 5 bases outside the gene matches. CDR3 coding DNA: TGTGCCATCAGTCTGGGACAGGGAGTCTACGAGCAGTACTTC. Protein product: CAISLGQGVYEQYF.

This rearrangement joins TRBV10-3 to TRBJ1-5, with D perhaps TRBD1 (6 bases). CDR3 length: 13 amino acids. Trimming shortened V by 10 bases and J by 4 bases, and 14 bases separated the two germline ends. Looked up from germline, CDR1 is ENHRY and CDR2 is SYGVKD. In nucleotides, the CDR3 is TGTGCCACTCAGGACAGCCAGAATCAGCCCCAGCATTTT. This gives the protein CATQDSQNQPQHF.

This clone was seen a few times. The V and J genes are TRBV7-9 and TRBJ1-3; tentatively, D is TRBD1 (6 bases). Trimming stripped 5 bases from V and 0 bases from J, with 17 bases between. CDR3 length: 17 amino acids. Germline lookup yields CDR1 SEHNR and CDR2 FQNEAQ (reference sequence). The CDR3 spells CASSTSQGIHSGNTIYF. The CDR3 nucleotides read TGTGCCAGCAGCACGTCACAGGGAATACACTCTGGAAACACCATATATTTT.

This chain uses TRBV30 with TRBJ1-3; D unclear. CDR1 is GTSNPN and CDR2 is SVGIG in the germline V gene (reference sequence). Trimming cost V 3 bases and J 1 base, with 10 bases left between them. This CDR3 is built from 14 residues. The CDR3: CAWSFLGSGNTIYF. CDR3 sequence (DNA): TGTGCCTGGAGCTTCCTGGGGTCTGGAAACACCATATATTTT.

This clone was seen once. The chain is built from TRBV29-1 and TRBJ1-4; D is perhaps TRBD1 (6 bases). The germline gives CDR1 SQVTM, CDR2 ANQGSEA. Trimming removed 5 bases from V and 7 bases from J, with 17 bases in between. This CDR3 has 14 amino acids. CDR3 amino acids: CSVYYGGAREKLFF. For the CDR3, the DNA is TGCAGCGTTTATTATGGGGGGGCGCGTGAAAAACTGTTTTTT.

This clone was detected only a few times. The CDR3 spells CASSGSFSYEQYF. The CDR3 nucleotides read TGTGCCAGCAGTGGGTCCTTCTCCTACGAGCAGTACTTC. V is TRBV2 and J is TRBJ2-7; D unclear. V lost 4 bases and J 0 bases, leaving 7 bases between the germline ends. Germline V CDR1 and CDR2: SNHLY, FYNNEI. This CDR3 has 13 residues.

The chain links TRBV28 to TRBJ1-1, with D perhaps TRBD1 (5 bases). Between the trimmed V and J ends, which lost 5 bases and 7 bases, there was a span of 11 bases. CDR3 length: 12 amino acids. The germline gives CDR1 MDHEN, CDR2 SYDVKM. The CDR3: CASSIEQVEAFF. The CDR3 bases are TGTGCCAGCAGTATAGAACAGGTTGAAGCTTTCTTT.

The gene calls are TRBV2 and TRBJ1-3; possibly TRBD1 for D (5 bases). The CDR3 has 13 amino acids. V gave up 8 bases and J gave up 0 bases, with 8 bases separating them. Germline V CDR1 and CDR2: SNHLY, FYNNEI. The CDR3 loop is CASSGTSGNTIYF. CDR3 DNA: TGTGCCAGCTCGGGGACCTCTGGAAACACCATATATTTT.